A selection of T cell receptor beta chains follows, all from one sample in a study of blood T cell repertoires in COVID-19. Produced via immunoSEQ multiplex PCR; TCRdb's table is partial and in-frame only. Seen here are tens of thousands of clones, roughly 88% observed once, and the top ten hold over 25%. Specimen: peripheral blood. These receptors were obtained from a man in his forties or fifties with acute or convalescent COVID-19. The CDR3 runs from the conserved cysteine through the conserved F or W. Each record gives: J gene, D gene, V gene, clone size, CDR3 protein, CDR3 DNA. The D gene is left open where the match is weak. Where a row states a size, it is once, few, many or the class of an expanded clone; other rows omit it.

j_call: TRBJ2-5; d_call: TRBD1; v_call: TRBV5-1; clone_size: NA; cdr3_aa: CASSLDRGIQETQYF; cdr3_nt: TGCGCCAGCAGCTTGGACAGGGGTATTCAGGAGACCCAGTACTTC
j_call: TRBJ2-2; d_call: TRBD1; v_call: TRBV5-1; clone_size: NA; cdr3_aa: CASSTGTGGLGELFF; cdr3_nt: TGCGCCAGCAGCACCGGGACAGGGGGTCTCGGGGAGCTGTTTTTT
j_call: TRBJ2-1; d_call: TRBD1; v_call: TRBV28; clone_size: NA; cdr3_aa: CASTTGGAYNEQFF; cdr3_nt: TGTGCCAGCACTACAGGGGGCGCCTACAATGAGCAGTTCTTC
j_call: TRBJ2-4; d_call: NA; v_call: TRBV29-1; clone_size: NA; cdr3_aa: CSVEPGGAKNIQYF; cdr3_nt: TGCAGCGTTGAACCTGGCGGGGCCAAAAACATTCAGTACTTC
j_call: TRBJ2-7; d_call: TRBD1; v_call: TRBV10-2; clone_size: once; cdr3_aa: CASSSDREIYEQYF; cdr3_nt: TGCGCCAGCAGTTCGGACAGGGAAATCTACGAGCAGTACTTC
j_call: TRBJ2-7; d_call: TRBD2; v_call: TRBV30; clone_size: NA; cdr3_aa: CAWSAGGGYEQYF; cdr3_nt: TGTGCCTGGAGCGCCGGGGGGGGGTACGAGCAGTACTTC
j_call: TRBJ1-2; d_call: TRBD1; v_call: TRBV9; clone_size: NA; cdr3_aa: CASSSGQGNGYTF; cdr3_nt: TGTGCCAGCAGCAGCGGACAGGGGAACGGCTACACCTTC
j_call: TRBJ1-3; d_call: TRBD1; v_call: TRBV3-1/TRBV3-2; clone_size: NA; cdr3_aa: CASSSLGTGGVNTIYF; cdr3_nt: TGTGCCAGCAGCTCCCTAGGGACAGGGGGTGTGAACACCATATATTTT
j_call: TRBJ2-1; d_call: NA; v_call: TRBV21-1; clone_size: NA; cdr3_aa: CASSKGDRRSGEAYNEQFF; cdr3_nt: TGTGCCAGCAGCAAAGGAGACAGACGAAGCGGGGAGGCCTACAATGAGCAGTTCTTC
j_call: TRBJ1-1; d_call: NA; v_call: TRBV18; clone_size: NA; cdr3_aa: CASSRSGATEAFF; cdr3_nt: TGTGCCAGCTCACGCAGTGGAGCCACTGAAGCTTTCTTT
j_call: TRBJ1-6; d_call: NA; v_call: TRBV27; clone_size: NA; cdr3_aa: CASRDGAGNNSPLHF; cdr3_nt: TGTGCCAGCAGAGACGGAGCAGGGAATAATTCACCCCTCCACTTT
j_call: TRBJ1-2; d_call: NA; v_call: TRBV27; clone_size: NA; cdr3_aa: CASSLFGQGGYTF; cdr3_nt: TGTGCCAGCAGTTTATTCGGGCAGGGTGGCTACACCTTC
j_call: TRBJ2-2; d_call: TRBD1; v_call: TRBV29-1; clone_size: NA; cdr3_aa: CSVEATGQGSTGELFF; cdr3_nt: TGCAGCGTTGAAGCAACCGGACAGGGGTCCACCGGGGAGCTGTTTTTT
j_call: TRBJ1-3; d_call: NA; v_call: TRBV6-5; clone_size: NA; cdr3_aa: CASSYTLTPGNTIYF; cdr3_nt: TGTGCCAGCAGTTACACATTAACGCCTGGAAACACCATATATTTT
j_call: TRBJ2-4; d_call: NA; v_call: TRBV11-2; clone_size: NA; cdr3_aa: CASSLAGGLYKNIQYF; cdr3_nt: TGTGCCAGCAGCTTAGCTGGAGGGCTGTACAAAAACATTCAGTACTTC
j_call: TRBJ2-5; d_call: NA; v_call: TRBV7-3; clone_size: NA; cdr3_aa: CASSLTSRGGETQYF; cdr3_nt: TGTGCCAGCAGCTTAACGAGCAGGGGTGGGGAGACCCAGTACTTC
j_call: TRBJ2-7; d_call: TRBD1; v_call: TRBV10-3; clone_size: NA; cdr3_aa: CAISELAGTGSYEQYF; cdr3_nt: TGTGCCATCAGTGAGCTCGCGGGGACAGGGTCCTACGAGCAGTACTTC
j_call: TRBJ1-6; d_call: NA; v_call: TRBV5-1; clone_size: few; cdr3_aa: CASSPAGRNSPLHF; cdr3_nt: TGCGCCAGCAGTCCCGCAGGGCGGAATTCACCCCTCCACTTT
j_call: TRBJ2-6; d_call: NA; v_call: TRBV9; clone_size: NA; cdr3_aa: CASSQGGANVLTF; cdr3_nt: TGTGCCAGCAGTCAGGGGGGAGCCAACGTCCTGACTTTC
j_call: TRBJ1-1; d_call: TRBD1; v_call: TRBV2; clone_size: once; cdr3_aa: CASGRQGSNTEAFF; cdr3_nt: TGTGCCAGCGGTCGACAGGGCTCGAACACTGAAGCTTTCTTT
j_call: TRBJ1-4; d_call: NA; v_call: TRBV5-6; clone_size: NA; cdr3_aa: CASSSGFTNEKLFF; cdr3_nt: TGTGCCAGCAGCTCAGGGTTCACTAATGAAAAACTGTTTTTT
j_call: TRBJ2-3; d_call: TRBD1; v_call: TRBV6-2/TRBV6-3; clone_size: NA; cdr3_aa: CASSRTGVPDTQYF; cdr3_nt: TGTGCCAGCAGTCGGACAGGGGTCCCAGATACGCAGTATTTT
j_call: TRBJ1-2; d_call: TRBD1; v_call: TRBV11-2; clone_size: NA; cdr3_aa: CASSLETGDGYTF; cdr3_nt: TGTGCCAGCAGCTTAGAGACAGGGGATGGCTACACCTTC
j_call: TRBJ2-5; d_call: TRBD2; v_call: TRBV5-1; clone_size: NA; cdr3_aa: CASSPRTSGPRETQYF; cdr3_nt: TGCGCCAGCAGCCCCAGGACTAGCGGGCCCCGTGAGACCCAGTACTTC
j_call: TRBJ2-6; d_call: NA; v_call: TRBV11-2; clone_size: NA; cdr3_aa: CASSLRLTGSGANVLTF; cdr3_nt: TGTGCCAGCAGCTTACGTCTCACGGGCTCTGGGGCCAACGTCCTGACTTTC